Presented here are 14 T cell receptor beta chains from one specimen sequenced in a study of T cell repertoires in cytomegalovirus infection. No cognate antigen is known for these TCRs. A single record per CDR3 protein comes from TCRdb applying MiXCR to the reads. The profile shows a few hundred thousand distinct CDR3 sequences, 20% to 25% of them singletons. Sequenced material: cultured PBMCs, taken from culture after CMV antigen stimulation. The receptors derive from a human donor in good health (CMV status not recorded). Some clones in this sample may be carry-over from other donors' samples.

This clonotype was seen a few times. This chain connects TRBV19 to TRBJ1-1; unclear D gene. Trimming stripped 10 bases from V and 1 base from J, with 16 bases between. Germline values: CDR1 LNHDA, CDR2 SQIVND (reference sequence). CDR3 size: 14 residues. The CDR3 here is CAIKARHQNTEAFF. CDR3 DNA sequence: TGTGCCATCAAGGCGAGACACCAGAACACTGAAGCTTTCTTT.

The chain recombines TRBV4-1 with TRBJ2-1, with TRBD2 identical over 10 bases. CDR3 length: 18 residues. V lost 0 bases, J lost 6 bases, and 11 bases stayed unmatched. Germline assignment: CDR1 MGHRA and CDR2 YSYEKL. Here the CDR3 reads CASSQDPAGGGGRNEQFF. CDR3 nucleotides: TGCGCCAGCAGCCAAGATCCAGCGGGAGGGGGTGGACGCAATGAGCAGTTCTTC.

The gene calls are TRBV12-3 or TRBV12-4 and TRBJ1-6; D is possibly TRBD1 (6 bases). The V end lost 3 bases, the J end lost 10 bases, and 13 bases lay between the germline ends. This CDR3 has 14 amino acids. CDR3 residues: CASSFNQGRSPLHF. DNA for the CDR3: TGTGCCAGCAGTTTTAACCAGGGGCGATCACCCCTCCACTTT.

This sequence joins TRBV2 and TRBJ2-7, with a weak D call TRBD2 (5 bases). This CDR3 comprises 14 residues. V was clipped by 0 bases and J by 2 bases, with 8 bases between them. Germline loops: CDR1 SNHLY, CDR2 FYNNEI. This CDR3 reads CASSEATRAYEQYV. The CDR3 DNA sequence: TGTGCCAGCAGTGAAGCCACTAGGGCCTACGAGCAGTACGTC.

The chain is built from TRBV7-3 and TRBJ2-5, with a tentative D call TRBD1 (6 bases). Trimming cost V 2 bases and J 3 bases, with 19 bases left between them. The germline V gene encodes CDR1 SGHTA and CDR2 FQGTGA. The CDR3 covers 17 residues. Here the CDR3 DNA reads TGTGCCAGCAGCTTATTGGGAGCCGGACAGCGAAAAGAGACCCAGTACTTC. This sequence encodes CASSLLGAGQRKETQYF.

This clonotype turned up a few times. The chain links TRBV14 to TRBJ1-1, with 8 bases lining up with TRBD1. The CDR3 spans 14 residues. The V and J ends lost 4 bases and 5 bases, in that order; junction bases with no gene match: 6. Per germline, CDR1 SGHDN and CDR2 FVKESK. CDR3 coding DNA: TGTGCCAGCAGCCTGACAGGGGTTGGGACTGAAGCTTTCTTT. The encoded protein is CASSLTGVGTEAFF.

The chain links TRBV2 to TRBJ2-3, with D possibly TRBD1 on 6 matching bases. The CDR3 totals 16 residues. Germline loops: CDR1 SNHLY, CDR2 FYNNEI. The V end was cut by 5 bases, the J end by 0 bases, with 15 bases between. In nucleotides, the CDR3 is TGTGCCAGCAGTAAGATCGGGACATACAGCACAGATACGCAGTATTTT. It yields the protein CASSKIGTYSTDTQYF. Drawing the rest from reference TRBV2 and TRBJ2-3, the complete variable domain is EPEVTQTPSHQVTQMGQEVILRCVPISNHLYFYWYRQILGQKVEFLVSFYNNEISEKSEIFDDQFSVERPDGSNFTLKIRSTKLEDSAMYFCASSKIGTYSTDTQYFGPGTRLTVL.

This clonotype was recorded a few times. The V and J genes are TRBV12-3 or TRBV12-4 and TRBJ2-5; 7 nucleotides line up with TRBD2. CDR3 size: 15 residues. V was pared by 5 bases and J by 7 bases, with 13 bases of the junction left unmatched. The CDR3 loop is CASSPSMREPGTQYF. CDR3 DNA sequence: TGTGCCAGCAGTCCATCTATGCGGGAGCCCGGGACCCAGTACTTC.

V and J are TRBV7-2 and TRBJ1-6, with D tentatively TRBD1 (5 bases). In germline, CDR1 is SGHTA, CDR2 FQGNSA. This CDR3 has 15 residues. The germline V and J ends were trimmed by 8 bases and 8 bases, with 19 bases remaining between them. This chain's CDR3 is CASSLIGGIDSPLHF. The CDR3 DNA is TGTGCCAGCTCCCTAATCGGGGGAATAGATTCACCCCTCCACTTT.

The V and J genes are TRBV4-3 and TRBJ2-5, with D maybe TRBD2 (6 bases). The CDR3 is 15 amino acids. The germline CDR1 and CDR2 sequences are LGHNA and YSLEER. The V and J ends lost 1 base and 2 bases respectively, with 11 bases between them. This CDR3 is CASSQGGTEQETQYF. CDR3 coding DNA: TGCGCCAGCAGCCAAGGAGGGACTGAACAAGAGACCCAGTACTTC.

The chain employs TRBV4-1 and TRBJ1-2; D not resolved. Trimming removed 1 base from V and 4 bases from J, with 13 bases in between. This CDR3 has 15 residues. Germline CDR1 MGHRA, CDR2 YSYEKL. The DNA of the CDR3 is TGCGCCAGCAGCCAAGCGGGTGGGGAAGGCTATGGCTACACCTTC. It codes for CASSQAGGEGYGYTF.

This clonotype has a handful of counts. The CDR3 sequence is CASSMEPGGGAWGNQPQHF. DNA of the CDR3: TGTGCCAGTAGTATGGAACCCGGGGGAGGGGCCTGGGGCAATCAGCCCCAGCATTTT. The chain recombines TRBV19 with TRBJ1-5, with a possible D match to TRBD1 (5 bases). Germline V lookup: CDR1 LNHDA, CDR2 SQIVND (reference sequence). This CDR3 contains 19 residues. V lost 3 bases and J 2 bases, leaving 23 bases between the germline ends.

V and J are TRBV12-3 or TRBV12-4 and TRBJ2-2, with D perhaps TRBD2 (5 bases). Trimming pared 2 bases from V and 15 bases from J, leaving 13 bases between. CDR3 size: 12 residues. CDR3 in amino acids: CASSLYSSGMFF. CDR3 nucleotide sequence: TGTGCCAGCAGTTTATACAGTTCGGGGATGTTTTTT.

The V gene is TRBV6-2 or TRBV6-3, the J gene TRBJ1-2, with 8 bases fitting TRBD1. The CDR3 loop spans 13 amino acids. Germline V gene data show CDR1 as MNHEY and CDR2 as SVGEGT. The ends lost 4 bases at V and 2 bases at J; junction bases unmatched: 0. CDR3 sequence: CASSWTGNYGYTF. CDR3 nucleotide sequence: TGTGCCAGCAGTTGGACAGGGAACTATGGCTACACCTTC.